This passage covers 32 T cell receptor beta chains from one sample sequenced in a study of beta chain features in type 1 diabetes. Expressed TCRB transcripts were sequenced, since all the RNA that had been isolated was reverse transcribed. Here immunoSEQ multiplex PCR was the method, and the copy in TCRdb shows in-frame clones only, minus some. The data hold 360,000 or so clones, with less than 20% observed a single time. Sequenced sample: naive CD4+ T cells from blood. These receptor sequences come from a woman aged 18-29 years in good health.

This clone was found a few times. This chain's CDR3 is CASTGLREGDTQYF. CDR3 DNA: TGTGCCAGCACGGGACTGAGGGAGGGAGATACGCAGTATTTT. The chain recombines TRBV27 with TRBJ2-3, with 7 bases aligning to TRBD2. After removal of 7 bases from V and 5 bases from J, the junction contained 9 bases not matched to a gene. Germline V gene data show CDR1 as MNHEY and CDR2 as SMNVEV (reference sequence). The CDR3 has 14 amino acids.

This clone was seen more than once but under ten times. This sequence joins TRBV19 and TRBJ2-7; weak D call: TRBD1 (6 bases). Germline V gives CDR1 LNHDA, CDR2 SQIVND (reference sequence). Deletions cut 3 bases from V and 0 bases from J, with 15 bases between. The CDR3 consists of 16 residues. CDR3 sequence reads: CASSIRGTASSYEQYF. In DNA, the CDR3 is TGTGCCAGTAGTATTAGGGGGACCGCGAGCTCCTACGAGCAGTACTTC.

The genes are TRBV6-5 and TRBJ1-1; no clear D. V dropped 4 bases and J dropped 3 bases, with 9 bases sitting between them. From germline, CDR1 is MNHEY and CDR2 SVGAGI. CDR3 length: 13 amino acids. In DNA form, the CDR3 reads TGTGCCAGCAGTTGGGCATTTGACACTGAAGCTTTCTTT. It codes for CASSWAFDTEAFF.

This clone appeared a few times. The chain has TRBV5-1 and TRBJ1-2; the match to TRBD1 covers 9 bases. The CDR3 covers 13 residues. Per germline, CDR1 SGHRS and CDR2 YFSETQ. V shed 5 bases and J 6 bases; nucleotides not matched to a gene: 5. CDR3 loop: CASRLTGGDGYTF. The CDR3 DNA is TGCGCCAGCAGATTAACAGGGGGCGATGGCTACACCTTC.

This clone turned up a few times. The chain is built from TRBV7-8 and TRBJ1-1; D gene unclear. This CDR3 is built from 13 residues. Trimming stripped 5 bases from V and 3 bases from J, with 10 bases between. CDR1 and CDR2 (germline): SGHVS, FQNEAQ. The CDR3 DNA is TGTGCCAGCAGCCCCATTCGAGACACTGAAGCTTTCTTT. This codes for CASSPIRDTEAFF.

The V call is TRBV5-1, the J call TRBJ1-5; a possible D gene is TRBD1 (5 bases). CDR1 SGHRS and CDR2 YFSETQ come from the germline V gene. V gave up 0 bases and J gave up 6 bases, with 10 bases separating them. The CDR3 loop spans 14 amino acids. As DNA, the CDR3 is TGCGCCAGCAGCTTGGGGCAGCAGGGTCAGCCCCAGCATTTT. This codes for CASSLGQQGQPQHF.

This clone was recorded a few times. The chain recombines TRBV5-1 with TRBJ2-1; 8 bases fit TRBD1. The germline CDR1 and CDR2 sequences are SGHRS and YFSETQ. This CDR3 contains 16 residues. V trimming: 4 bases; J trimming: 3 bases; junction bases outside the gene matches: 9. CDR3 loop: CASSPLGTGDYNEQFF. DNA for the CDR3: TGCGCCAGCAGCCCTCTGGGGACAGGAGACTACAATGAGCAGTTCTTC.

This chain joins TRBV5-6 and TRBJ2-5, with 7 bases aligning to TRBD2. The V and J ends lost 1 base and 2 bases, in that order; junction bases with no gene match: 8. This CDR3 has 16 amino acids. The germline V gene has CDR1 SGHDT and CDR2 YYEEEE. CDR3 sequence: CASSLRSGNLQETQYF. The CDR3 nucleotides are TGTGCCAGCAGCTTGAGGAGCGGGAACCTTCAAGAGACCCAGTACTTC.

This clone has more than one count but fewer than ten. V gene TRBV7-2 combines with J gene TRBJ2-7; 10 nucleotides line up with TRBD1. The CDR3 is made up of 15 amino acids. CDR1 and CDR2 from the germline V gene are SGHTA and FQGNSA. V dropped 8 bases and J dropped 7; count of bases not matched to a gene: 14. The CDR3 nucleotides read TGTGCCAGCCGCCGGCCGGGACAGGGGAATTATGAGCAGTACTTC. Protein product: CASRRPGQGNYEQYF.

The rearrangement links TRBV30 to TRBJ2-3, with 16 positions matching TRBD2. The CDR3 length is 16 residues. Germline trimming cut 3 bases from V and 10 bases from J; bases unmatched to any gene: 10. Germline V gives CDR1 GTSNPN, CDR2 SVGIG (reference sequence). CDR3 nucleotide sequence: TGTGCCTGGAGAGGACTAGGGACTAGCGGGAGGGGAGCGCAGTATTTT. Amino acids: CAWRGLGTSGRGAQYF.

CDR3 residues: CASSQEGPGPGDTQYF. The CDR3 bases are TGTGCCAGCAGCCAAGAAGGGCCCGGCCCGGGGGATACGCAGTATTTT. This chain uses TRBV4-2 with TRBJ2-3, with D perhaps matching TRBD2 (5 bases). The CDR3 has 16 amino acids. CDR1 and CDR2 (germline): LGHNA, YNFKEQ. The germline V and J ends were trimmed by 0 bases and 6 bases, with 16 bases remaining between them.

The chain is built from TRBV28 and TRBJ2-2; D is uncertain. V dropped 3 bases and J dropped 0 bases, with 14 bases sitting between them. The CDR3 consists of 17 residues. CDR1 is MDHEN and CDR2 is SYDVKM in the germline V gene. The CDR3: CASSFLRGTPNTGELFF. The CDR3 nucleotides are TGTGCCAGCAGTTTCTTGCGCGGCACACCGAACACCGGGGAGCTGTTTTTT.

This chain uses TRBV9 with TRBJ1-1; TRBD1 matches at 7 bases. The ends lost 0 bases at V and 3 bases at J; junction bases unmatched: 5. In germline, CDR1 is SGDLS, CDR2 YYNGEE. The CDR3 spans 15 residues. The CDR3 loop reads CASSVGGGLDTEAFF. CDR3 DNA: TGTGCCAGCAGCGTAGGAGGGGGCTTAGACACTGAAGCTTTCTTT.

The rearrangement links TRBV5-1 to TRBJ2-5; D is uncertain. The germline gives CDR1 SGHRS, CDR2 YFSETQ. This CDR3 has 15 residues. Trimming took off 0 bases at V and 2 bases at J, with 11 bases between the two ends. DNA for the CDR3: TGCGCCAGCAGCTTGGCCGGTGCCAAGCAAGAGACCCAGTACTTC. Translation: CASSLAGAKQETQYF. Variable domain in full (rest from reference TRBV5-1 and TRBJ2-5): KAGVTQTPRYLIKTRGQQVTLSCSPISGHRSVSWYQQTPGQGLQFLFEYFSETQRNKGNFPGRFSGRQFSNSRSEMNVSTLELGDSALYLCASSLAGAKQETQYFGPGTRLLVL.

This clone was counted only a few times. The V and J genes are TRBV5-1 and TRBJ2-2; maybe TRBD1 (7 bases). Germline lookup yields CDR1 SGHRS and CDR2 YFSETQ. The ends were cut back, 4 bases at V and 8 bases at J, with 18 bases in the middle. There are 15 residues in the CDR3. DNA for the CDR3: TGCGCCAGCAGCAGGGGGGACAGACCTGCTGGGGAGCTGTTTTTT. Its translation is CASSRGDRPAGELFF.

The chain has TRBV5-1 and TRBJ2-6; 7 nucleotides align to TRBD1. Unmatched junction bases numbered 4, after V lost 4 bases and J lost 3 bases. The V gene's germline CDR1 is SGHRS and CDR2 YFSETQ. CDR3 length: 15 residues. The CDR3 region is CASSIQGNGANVLTF. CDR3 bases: TGCGCCAGCAGCATACAGGGGAATGGGGCCAACGTCCTGACTTTC. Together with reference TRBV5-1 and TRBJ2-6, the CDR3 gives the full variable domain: KAGVTQTPRYLIKTRGQQVTLSCSPISGHRSVSWYQQTPGQGLQFLFEYFSETQRNKGNFPGRFSGRQFSNSRSEMNVSTLELGDSALYLCASSIQGNGANVLTFGAGSRLTVL.

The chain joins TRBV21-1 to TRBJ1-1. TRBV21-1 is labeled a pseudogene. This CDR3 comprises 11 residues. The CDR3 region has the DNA TGTGCCAGCAGCAAATGGTTGACGAGGGTCTTT. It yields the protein CASSKWLTRVF.

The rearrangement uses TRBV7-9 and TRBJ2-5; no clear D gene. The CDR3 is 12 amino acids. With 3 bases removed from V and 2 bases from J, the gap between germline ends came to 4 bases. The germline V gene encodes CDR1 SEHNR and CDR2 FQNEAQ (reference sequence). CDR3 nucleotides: TGTGCCAGCAGCTTTCCTCAAGAGACCCAGTACTTC. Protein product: CASSFPQETQYF.

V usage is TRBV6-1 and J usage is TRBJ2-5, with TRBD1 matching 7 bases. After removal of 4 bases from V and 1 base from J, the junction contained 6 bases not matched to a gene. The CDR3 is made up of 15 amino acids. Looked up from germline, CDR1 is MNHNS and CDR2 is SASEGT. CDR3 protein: CASSVHRGFQETQYF. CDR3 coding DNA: TGTGCCAGCAGTGTGCACAGGGGTTTCCAAGAGACCCAGTACTTC.

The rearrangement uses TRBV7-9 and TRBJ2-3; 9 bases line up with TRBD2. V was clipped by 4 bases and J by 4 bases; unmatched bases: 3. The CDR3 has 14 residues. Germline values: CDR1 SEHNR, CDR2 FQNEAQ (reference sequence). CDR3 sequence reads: CASSSRGGSDTQYF. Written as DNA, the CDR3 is TGTGCCAGCAGCTCGCGGGGGGGGTCAGATACGCAGTATTTT.

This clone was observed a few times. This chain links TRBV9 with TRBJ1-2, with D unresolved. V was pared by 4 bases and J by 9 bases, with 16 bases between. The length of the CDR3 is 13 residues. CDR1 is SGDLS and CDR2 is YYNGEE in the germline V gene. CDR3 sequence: CASSPTEGSSYTF. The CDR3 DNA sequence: TGTGCCAGCAGCCCCACCGAGGGATCCAGCTACACCTTC. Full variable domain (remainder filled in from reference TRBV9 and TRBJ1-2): DSGVTQTPKHLITATGQRVTLRCSPRSGDLSVYWYQQSLDQGLQFLIQYYNGEERAKGNILERFSAQQFPDLHSELNLSSLELGDSALYFCASSPTEGSSYTFGSGTRLTVV.

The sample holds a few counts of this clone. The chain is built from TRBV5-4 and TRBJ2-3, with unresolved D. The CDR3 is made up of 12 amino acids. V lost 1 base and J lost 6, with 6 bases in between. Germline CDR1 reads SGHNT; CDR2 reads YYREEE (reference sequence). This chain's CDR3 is CASSLFGDTQYF. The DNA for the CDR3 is TGTGCCAGCAGCTTGTTCGGGGATACGCAGTATTTT. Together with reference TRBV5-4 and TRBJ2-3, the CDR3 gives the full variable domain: ETGVTQSPTHLIKTRGQQVTLRCSSQSGHNTVSWYQQALGQGPQFIFQYYREEENGRGNFPPRFSGLQFPNYSSELNVNALELDDSALYLCASSLFGDTQYFGPGTRLTVL.

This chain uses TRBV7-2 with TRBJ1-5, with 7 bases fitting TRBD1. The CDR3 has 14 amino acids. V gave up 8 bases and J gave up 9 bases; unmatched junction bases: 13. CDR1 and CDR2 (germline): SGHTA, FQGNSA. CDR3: CASGRTGEESPQHF. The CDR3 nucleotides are TGTGCCAGCGGGAGAACAGGGGAGGAATCGCCCCAGCATTTT.

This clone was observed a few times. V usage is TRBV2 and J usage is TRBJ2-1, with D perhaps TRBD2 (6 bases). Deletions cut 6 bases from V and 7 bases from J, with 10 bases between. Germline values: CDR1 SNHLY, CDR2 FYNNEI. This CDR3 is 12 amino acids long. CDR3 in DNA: TGTGCCAGCAGGGCAGGGAGGAATGAGCAGTTCTTC. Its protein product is CASRAGRNEQFF.

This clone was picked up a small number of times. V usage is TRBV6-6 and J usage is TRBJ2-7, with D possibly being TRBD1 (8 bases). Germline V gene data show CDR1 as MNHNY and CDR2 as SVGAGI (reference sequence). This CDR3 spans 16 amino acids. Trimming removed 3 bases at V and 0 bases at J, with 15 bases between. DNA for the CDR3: TGTGCCAGCAGTTATGGACAGGGAGGGGGCTCCTACGAGCAGTACTTC. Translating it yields CASSYGQGGGSYEQYF.

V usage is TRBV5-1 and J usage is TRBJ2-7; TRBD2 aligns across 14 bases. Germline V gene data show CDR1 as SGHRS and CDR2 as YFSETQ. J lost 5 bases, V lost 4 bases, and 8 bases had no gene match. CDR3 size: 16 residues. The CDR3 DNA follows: TGCGCCAGCAGCGAGGGACTAGCGGGAGACGTAGACGAGCAGTACTTC. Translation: CASSEGLAGDVDEQYF.

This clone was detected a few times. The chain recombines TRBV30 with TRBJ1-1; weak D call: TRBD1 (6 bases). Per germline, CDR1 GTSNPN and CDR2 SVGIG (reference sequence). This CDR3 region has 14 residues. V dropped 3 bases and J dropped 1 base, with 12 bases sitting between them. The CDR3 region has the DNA TGTGCCTGGAGCTCAGGGGTTGCGAACACTGAAGCTTTCTTT. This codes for CAWSSGVANTEAFF.

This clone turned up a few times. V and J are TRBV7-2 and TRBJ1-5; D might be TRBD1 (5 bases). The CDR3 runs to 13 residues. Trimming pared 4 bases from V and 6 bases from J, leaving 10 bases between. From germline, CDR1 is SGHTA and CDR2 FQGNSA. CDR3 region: CASSSLRGQPQHF. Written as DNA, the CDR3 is TGTGCCAGCAGCTCGCTTAGGGGTCAGCCCCAGCATTTT.

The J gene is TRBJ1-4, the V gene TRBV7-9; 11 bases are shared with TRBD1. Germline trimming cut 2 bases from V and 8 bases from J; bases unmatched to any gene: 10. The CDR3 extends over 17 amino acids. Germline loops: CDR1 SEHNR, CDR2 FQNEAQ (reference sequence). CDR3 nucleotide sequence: TGTGCCAGCAGCTTATGGACAGGGGGCGCGAAAGGAGAAAAACTGTTTTTT. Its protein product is CASSLWTGGAKGEKLFF. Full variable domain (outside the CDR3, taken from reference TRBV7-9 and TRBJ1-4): DTGVSQNPRHKITKRGQNVTFRCDPISEHNRLYWYRQTLGQGPEFLTYFQNEAQLEKSRLLSDRFSAERPKGSFSTLEIQRTEQGDSAMYLCASSLWTGGAKGEKLFFGSGTQLSVL.

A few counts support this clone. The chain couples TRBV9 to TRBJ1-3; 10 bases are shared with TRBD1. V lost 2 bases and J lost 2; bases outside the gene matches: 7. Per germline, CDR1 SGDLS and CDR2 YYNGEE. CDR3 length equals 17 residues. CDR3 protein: CASSVLPGTGAGNTIYF. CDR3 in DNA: TGTGCCAGCAGCGTCCTCCCCGGGACAGGGGCTGGAAACACCATATATTTT.

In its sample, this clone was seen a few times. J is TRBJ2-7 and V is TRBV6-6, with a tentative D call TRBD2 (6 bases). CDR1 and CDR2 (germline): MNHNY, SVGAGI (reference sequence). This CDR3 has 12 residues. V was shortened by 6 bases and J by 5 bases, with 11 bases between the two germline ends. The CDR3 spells CASRTSGHEQYF. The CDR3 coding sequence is TGTGCCAGCAGAACCAGCGGGCACGAGCAGTACTTC.

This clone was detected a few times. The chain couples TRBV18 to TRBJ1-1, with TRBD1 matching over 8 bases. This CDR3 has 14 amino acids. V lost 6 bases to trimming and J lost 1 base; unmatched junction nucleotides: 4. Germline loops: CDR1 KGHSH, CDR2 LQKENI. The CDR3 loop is CASSSGTGNTEAFF. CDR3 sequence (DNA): TGTGCCAGCTCCTCCGGGACAGGGAACACTGAAGCTTTCTTT.